The present T cell receptor beta chain was sequenced within a study of sequential checkpoint blockade in melanoma. Clones were sequenced by immunoSEQ multiplex PCR, and TCRdb holds only the in-frame ones, with some missing. The table shows tens of thousands of clones, with less than 90% occurring only once. This CDR3 is built from 17 residues. V lost 1 base and J lost 1; bases outside the gene matches: 6. Germline CDR1 MGHDK, CDR2 SYGVNS. The treatment is: randomized to nivolumab then ipilimumab (arm A) or the reverse (arm B). The sample in question was CD8+ T cells sorted from blood (inferred from file names), obtained from a patient given nivolumab and ipilimumab in sequence. V is TRBV25-1 and J is TRBJ2-5; 10 bases are a match to TRBD2. This receptor was identified in a human donor with melanoma. As DNA, the CDR3 is TGTGCCAGCAGTGAATCGGTAGCGGGGGGAATCCAAGAGACCCAGTACTTC. This sequence encodes CASSESVAGGIQETQYF.